This is a list of T cell receptor beta chains from one sample in a study of Ad26.COV2.S vaccination and SARS-CoV-2 variants. Method: immunoSEQ multiplex PCR; TCRdb's copy keeps in-frame clones and lacks some. This table holds 440,000 or so clones, roughly 88% found once. This specimen was peripheral blood, taken in a trial of Ad26.COV2.S vaccine versus placebo. The source of these receptors is a person between 18 and 60 years old who received the Ad26.COV2.S COVID-19 vaccine or a placebo. The CDR3 runs from the conserved cysteine through the conserved F or W.

TRBV7-8	TRBJ1-2	CASSLVAGFGYTF
TRBV12-3/TRBV12-4	TRBJ2-6	CASSFGGANVLTF
TRBV6-2/TRBV6-3	TRBJ2-3	CASSYFQREGSPPTDTQYF
TRBV7-9	TRBJ2-5	CASSLTTGDETQYF
TRBV28	TRBJ1-4	CASGPWGAQGEKLFF
TRBV28	TRBJ2-1	CASSLGGLPYNEQFF
TRBV9	TRBJ2-1	CATAPSAGLNEQFF
TRBV3-1/TRBV3-2	TRBJ2-2	CASSQDRLAGTGELFF
TRBV28	TRBJ2-7	CASSAPGSSYEQYF
TRBV11-2	TRBJ2-7	CASSSPSGRAAYEQYF
TRBV7-3	TRBJ2-1	CASSRRQGHYNEQFF
TRBV7-3	TRBJ2-1	CASSLFRLRRAGNFNEQFF
TRBV7-2	TRBJ2-1	CASSTSGRVNEQFF
TRBV7-7	TRBJ2-1	CASFFRDGAGEVLNEQFF
TRBV18	TRBJ2-2	CASSPPSRGGGELFF
TRBV19	TRBJ2-5	CASSTSGGRETQYF
TRBV11-2	TRBJ2-5	CASSLGRQAGETQYF
TRBV2	TRBJ1-5	CASRGTGREDQPQHF
TRBV5-1	TRBJ2-5	CASTPGLARGQETQYF
TRBV5-1	TRBJ1-1	CASSYGGPKNTEAFF
TRBV12-3/TRBV12-4	TRBJ1-5	CASSWSMWQPQHF
TRBV2	TRBJ1-4	CASSLDRGVEKLFF
TRBV27	TRBJ2-3	CASIGLAGGPDTQYF
TRBV2	TRBJ1-5	CASSEEHGQPQHF
TRBV27	TRBJ1-3	CASRRTYGNTIYF
TRBV9	TRBJ2-3	CASSVDVAGPTDTQYF
TRBV29-1	TRBJ1-4	CSVGPTGSTNEKLFF
TRBV6-5	TRBJ2-3	CASRGTSGAQYF
TRBV7-8	TRBJ2-1	CASSHPRDPGLAEISSEQFF
TRBV29-1	TRBJ2-1	CSVETDSSEQFF
TRBV9	TRBJ2-1	CASSPGGLAFFF
TRBV27	TRBJ2-3	CASSVDSGRAQLGDTQYF
TRBV29-1	TRBJ1-4	CSVGSGPTHEKLFF
TRBV15	TRBJ2-7	CATSRPTTGEDGQYF
TRBV3-1/TRBV3-2	TRBJ2-7	CASSQGTRSYEQYF
TRBV7-9	TRBJ2-3	CASSEDHGGRTPTDTQYF
TRBV10-3	TRBJ2-1	CAASDSSMGNEQFF
TRBV6-2/TRBV6-3	TRBJ1-5	CASSLTNSGAQHF
TRBV7-9	TRBJ2-3	CASSLLREGTDTQYF
TRBV5-4	TRBJ2-2	CASSGRGTTNTGELFF
TRBV7-2	TRBJ1-4	CASSPGGSNEKLFF
TRBV7-9	TRBJ2-1	CASSPRGTINNEQFF
TRBV15	TRBJ2-1	CATSRDRGLAGRDNEQFF